Sequencing of this T cell receptor beta chain was carried out in a study of blood T cell repertoires in COVID-19. At the level of the study: The origin of the acute and convalescent COVID-19 samples was the United States, Italy and Spain. From T cells, B-cell-depleted T cells, or PBMCs came the material, which was cDNA or gDNA.

This clone was detected a few times. The germline gives CDR1 SGHNT, CDR2 YYREEE (reference sequence). V was cut by 5 bases and J by 2 bases, with 13 bases left in between. This CDR3 is built from 14 residues. The authors' processing: Cell counts per sample came from amplifying reference gene primers. Clones were sequenced by immunoSEQ multiplex PCR, and TCRdb holds only the in-frame ones, with some missing. The D gene and trimming were derived from the DNA, and the V and J assignments and clone size from that table. The sample lists approximately 130,000 clones, 75% to 90% occurring once. The chain carries TRBV5-4 and TRBJ1-1; D is possibly TRBD1 (6 bases). This TCR was sampled from a human donor in a cohort sampled during active COVID-19. The sample taken for sequencing was peripheral blood. The CDR3 sequence is CASSSDRINTEAFF. DNA for the CDR3: TGTGCCAGCAGTTCTGACAGGATCAACACTGAAGCTTTCTTT.